This TCR beta chain was obtained from a study of persistence of HIV-infected CD4 T cells. Study-level results: Antigen-responding cells were enriched for degenerate expanded CDR3beta sequences. Proviral oligoclonality tracked with TCR oligoclonality within the same sorted cells.

Cells were stimulated with CMV-infected fibroblast lysates at 10 ug/mL. Responding CD4+ T cells were sorted by upregulation of both CD40 ligand and CD69. Donors had CD4+ T cell counts above 400 cells/uL and were CMV-seropositive. Stimulated PBMCs had first been depleted of CD8+ T cells. In the case of this clone: Its specificity is unknown.

Sequencing used immunoSEQ version 4 in survey mode. Method: immunoSEQ multiplex PCR; TCRdb's copy keeps in-frame clones and lacks some. Of about 17,000 clones detected, less than 65% appear once; the ten largest clones hold 6.5% to 8.5%. Looked up from germline, CDR1 is LNHDA and CDR2 is SQIVND (reference sequence). The V and J ends lost 5 bases and 1 base respectively, with 8 bases between them. The CDR3 is made up of 14 amino acids. The sequence derives from an adult woman with HIV who was CMV-seropositive. The chain has TRBV19 and TRBJ2-2; D is possibly TRBD1 (5 bases). The sample in question was CD4+ T cells sorted from PBMCs after approximately 20-hour stimulation, obtained from a patient who received antiretroviral therapy. In DNA form, the CDR3 reads TGTGCCAGTAGTGATGGACAGAACACCGGGGAGCTGTTTTTT. It encodes CASSDGQNTGELFF.